The 5 T cell receptor beta chains below come from one sample, sequenced in a study of blood T cell repertoires in COVID-19. Generated by immunoSEQ multiplex PCR, the TCRdb table keeps only in-frame clones and is missing some. Seen here are over 250,000 clones, approximately 89% observed once, and the top ten hold 2.3%. The sample was peripheral blood. Receptors were obtained from a woman aged 45-60 years with acute or convalescent COVID-19.

This clone was found a few times. This chain links TRBV19 with TRBJ1-1; D ambiguous. Germline V lookup: CDR1 LNHDA, CDR2 SQIVND (reference sequence). The CDR3 sequence is 13 residues long. V shed 8 bases and J shed 0 bases, with 10 bases lying between them. The CDR3 coding sequence is TGTGCCAGTCAACTCACGGTGAACACTGAAGCTTTCTTT. Translating gives CASQLTVNTEAFF.

The sample holds a few counts of this clone. This chain uses TRBV19 with TRBJ1-1; 7 nucleotides agree with TRBD1. The germline V gene encodes CDR1 LNHDA and CDR2 SQIVND (reference sequence). Trimming took 0 bases from V and 10 from J; bases not matched to a gene: 8. The CDR3 extends over 14 amino acids. Written as DNA, the CDR3 is TGTGCCAGTAGTATAGAAAATCCACAGGGGAGAGCTTTCTTT. The encoded protein is CASSIENPQGRAFF. Full variable domain (remainder filled in from reference TRBV19 and TRBJ1-1): DGGITQSPKYLFRKEGQNVTLSCEQNLNHDAMYWYRQDPGQGLRLIYYSQIVNDFQKGDIAEGYSVSREKKESFPLTVTSAQKNPTAFYLCASSIENPQGRAFFGQGTRLTVV.

The chain combines TRBV28 with TRBJ2-7, with D possibly matching TRBD1 (6 bases). CDR3 length equals 13 residues. The germline gives CDR1 MDHEN, CDR2 SYDVKM. The V and J ends lost 6 bases and 2 bases respectively, with 11 bases between them. In nucleotides, the CDR3 is TGTGCCAGCAGACTTGAGGGGGCCTACGAGCAGTACTTC. Translated: CASRLEGAYEQYF.

This chain connects TRBV7-9 to TRBJ2-1; 8 bases align to TRBD1. CDR1 and CDR2 from the germline V gene are SEHNR and FQNEAQ (reference sequence). V gave up 5 bases and J gave up 2 bases; unmatched junction bases: 5. The CDR3 is 15 amino acids. The CDR3 DNA sequence: TGTGCCAGCAGCAACAGGGGGAGTGCCTACAATGAGCAGTTCTTC. This encodes CASSNRGSAYNEQFF.

The CDR3 reads CASSEDRGREEKLFF. The CDR3 DNA is TGTGCCAGCAGTGAAGACAGGGGGCGCGAAGAAAAACTGTTTTTT. V gene TRBV2 combines with J gene TRBJ1-4, with 9 bases fitting TRBD1. Unmatched junction bases numbered 5, after V lost 1 base and J lost 8 bases. The CDR3 covers 15 residues. Germline CDR1 reads SNHLY; CDR2 reads FYNNEI.